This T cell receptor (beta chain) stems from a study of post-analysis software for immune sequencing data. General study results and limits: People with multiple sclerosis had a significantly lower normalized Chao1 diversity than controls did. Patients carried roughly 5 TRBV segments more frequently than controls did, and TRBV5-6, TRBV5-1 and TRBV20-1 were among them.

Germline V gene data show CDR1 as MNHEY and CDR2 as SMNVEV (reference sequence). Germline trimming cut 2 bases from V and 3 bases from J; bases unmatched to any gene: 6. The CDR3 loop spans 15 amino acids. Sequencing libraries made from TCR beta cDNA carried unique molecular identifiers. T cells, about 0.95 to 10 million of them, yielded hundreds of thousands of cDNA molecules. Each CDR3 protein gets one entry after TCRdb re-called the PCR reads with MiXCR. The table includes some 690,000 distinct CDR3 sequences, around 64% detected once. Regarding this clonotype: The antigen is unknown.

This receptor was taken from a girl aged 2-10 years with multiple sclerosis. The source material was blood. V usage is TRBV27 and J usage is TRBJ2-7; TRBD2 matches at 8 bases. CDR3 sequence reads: CASSLAGGVNYEQYF. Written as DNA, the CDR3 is TGTGCCAGCAGTTTAGCGGGAGGAGTCAACTACGAGCAGTACTTC.